The 8 T cell receptor beta chains listed next were all sequenced from one sample in a study of blood T cells in healthy people across ages. A sample-barcoded 5' primer and a J-beta primer mix were used in a second PCR of roughly 6 to 11 cycles. TCRdb called the 5' RACE reads again in MiXCR, with one record for every CDR3 protein. The table has around 2 million distinct CDR3 sequences, roughly two fifths seen once; the top ten hold roughly 23%. Input material: blood. These receptors were collected from a human donor in good health.

This clonotype was found a few times. The gene calls are TRBV4-1 and TRBJ1-5; 8 bases agree with TRBD1. The CDR3 contains 17 residues. The V gene end was trimmed by 1 base and the J gene end by 4 bases; junction bases not matched to a gene: 9. The V gene's germline CDR1 is MGHRA and CDR2 YSYEKL. DNA for the CDR3: TGCGCCAGCAGCCAAGTCTACCCGGGACAGGTTAATCAGCCCCAGCATTTT. It translates to CASSQVYPGQVNQPQHF.

There are a few counts of this clonotype. The chain carries TRBV7-6 and TRBJ1-2, with 8 bases lining up with TRBD1. Germline V gene lookup returns CDR1 SGHVS and CDR2 FNYEAQ. This CDR3 contains 20 residues. V trimming: 4 bases; J trimming: 8 bases; junction bases outside the gene matches: 27. The CDR3 here is CASSSRQGKPTTLGLGGYTF. CDR3 DNA sequence: TGTGCCAGCAGCTCCAGACAGGGGAAACCCACGACTCTTGGTCTGGGCGGCTACACCTTC.

The rearrangement uses TRBV14 and TRBJ1-2, with D perhaps matching TRBD1 (6 bases). The V gene's germline CDR1 is SGHDN and CDR2 FVKESK. The CDR3 covers 17 residues. V gave up 2 bases and J gave up 3 bases, with 19 bases separating them. The CDR3 nucleotides read TGTGCCAGCAGCCAATTTTCAGGGGCAAACTCGGACTATGGCTACACCTTC. Amino acid sequence: CASSQFSGANSDYGYTF. The full variable domain, in which reference TRBV14 and TRBJ1-2 provide the parts outside the CDR3, is EAGVTQFPSHSVIEKGQTVTLRCDPISGHDNLYWYRRVMGKEIKFLLHFVKESKQDESGMPNNRFLAERTGGTYSTLKVQPAELEDSGVYFCASSQFSGANSDYGYTFGSGTRLTVV.

Written as DNA, the CDR3 is TGTGCCGCCGCCCCCCGGGACACCCGACTATCCTACGAGCAGTACTTC. This translates into CAAAPRDTRLSYEQYF. The rearrangement links TRBV24-1 to TRBJ2-7, with D possibly being TRBD1 (6 bases). Trimming took off 12 bases at V and 1 base at J, with 24 bases between the two ends. This CDR3 is built from 16 residues. Germline values: CDR1 KGHDR, CDR2 SFDVKD.

The chain carries TRBV6-5 and TRBJ1-1; TRBD1 aligns across 7 bases. This CDR3 has 13 residues. Germline CDR1 is MNHEY and CDR2 is SVGAGI. The V and J ends lost 7 bases and 7 bases, in that order; junction bases with no gene match: 9. This CDR3 is CASTVTGENEAFF. CDR3 sequence (DNA): TGTGCCAGCACGGTTACAGGGGAAAATGAAGCTTTCTTT.

V usage is TRBV27 and J usage is TRBJ1-1, with D perhaps matching TRBD1 (5 bases). Germline-derived CDR1 and CDR2 are MNHEY and SMNVEV (reference sequence). The V end lost 0 bases, the J end lost 11 bases, and 13 bases lay between the germline ends. The CDR3 is 13 residues long. The CDR3 loop is CASSLSRGAPAFF. The DNA for the CDR3 is TGTGCCAGCAGTTTATCTAGAGGGGCCCCGGCTTTCTTT.

This chain joins TRBV19 and TRBJ2-5, with 11 bases fitting TRBD2. Germline V CDR1 and CDR2: LNHDA, SQIVND (reference sequence). V dropped 8 bases and J dropped 4; count of bases not matched to a gene: 9. The length of the CDR3 is 15 residues. The CDR3 is CASFPSGGFGETQYF. DNA for the CDR3: TGTGCCAGTTTCCCTAGCGGGGGGTTCGGAGAGACCCAGTACTTC.

There are many counts of this clonotype. In DNA form, the CDR3 reads TGTGCCAGCAGTTTGCCGGGGAACTATGGCTACACCTTC. It encodes CASSLPGNYGYTF. The genes are TRBV7-2 and TRBJ1-2; D unresolved. In germline, CDR1 is SGHTA, CDR2 FQGNSA. The CDR3 runs 13 residues. V was cut by 6 bases and J by 2 bases, with 10 bases left in between. The full variable domain, its missing parts supplied by reference TRBV7-2 and TRBJ1-2, is GAGVSQSPSNKVTEKGKDVELRCDPISGHTALYWYRQSLGQGLEFLIYFQGNSAPDKSGLPSDRFSAERTGGSVSTLTIQRTQQEDSAVYLCASSLPGNYGYTFGSGTRLTVV.